This record concerns one T cell receptor beta chain sequence. The data derive from a study of technical replicates of blood from a few donors. Assay used: immunoSEQ multiplex PCR; TCRdb lists only in-frame clones, some missing. The table has over 50,000 clones, about 93% seen once. The trim removed 5 bases at V and 6 bases at J, leaving 13 bases unmatched. Germline CDR1 reads MNHEY; CDR2 reads SMNVEV (reference sequence). The CDR3 has 15 residues. The chain has TRBV27 and TRBJ2-7, with 7 bases that match TRBD2. Sequencing was carried out using PBMCs. The receptor was isolated from a human donor in good health. Some clones in this sample may be carry-over from other donors' samples. CDR3 sequence (DNA): TGTGCCAGCAGTCCCTGGGGCGGGAGCGCCCCCGAGCAGTACTTC. Translation: CASSPWGGSAPEQYF.